This T cell receptor (beta chain) was obtained from a study of blood T cell repertoires in COVID-19. Some clones are missing from TCRdb's copy, which holds only in-frame ones; the method was immunoSEQ multiplex PCR. The table shows about 44,000 clones, with 70% to 90% occurring only once. The V end lost 0 bases, the J end lost 6 bases, and 12 bases lay between the germline ends. The CDR3 runs to 14 residues. Germline V gives CDR1 MNHNS, CDR2 SASEGT. The specimen was peripheral blood. This receptor was obtained from a man between 65 and 85 years old with active COVID-19. V and J are TRBV6-1 and TRBJ2-7; maybe TRBD2 (5 bases). CDR3 protein: CASSEAPGMSEQYF. The CDR3 DNA reads TGTGCCAGCAGTGAAGCCCCGGGGATGTCCGAGCAGTACTTC.